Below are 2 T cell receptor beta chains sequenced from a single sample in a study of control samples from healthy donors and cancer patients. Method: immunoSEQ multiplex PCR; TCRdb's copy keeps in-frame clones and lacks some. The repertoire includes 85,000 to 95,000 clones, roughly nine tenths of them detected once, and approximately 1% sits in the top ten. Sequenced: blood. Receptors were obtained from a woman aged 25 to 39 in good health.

CDR3 amino acids: CAWSDGSGSNQPQHF. Written as DNA, the CDR3 is TGTGCCTGGAGTGATGGGTCTGGGAGCAATCAGCCCCAGCATTTT. This chain joins TRBV30 and TRBJ1-5; unclear D gene. This CDR3 comprises 15 residues. Trimming shortened V by 1 base and J by 1 base, and 11 bases separated the two germline ends. CDR1 is GTSNPN, CDR2 SVGIG, per germline (reference sequence).

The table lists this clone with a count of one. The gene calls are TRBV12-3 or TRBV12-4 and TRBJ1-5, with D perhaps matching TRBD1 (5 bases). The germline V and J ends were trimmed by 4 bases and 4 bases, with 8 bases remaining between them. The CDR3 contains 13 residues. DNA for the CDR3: TGTGCCAGCAGTTCGACAGCGAATCAGCCCCAGCATTTT. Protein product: CASSSTANQPQHF.